Listed here are 17 T cell receptor beta chains from one sample, sequenced in a study of human T cells and chemical hapten exposure. Time point defined: patch test 1, 2 weeks after DPC sensitization. Regarding treatment: therapeutic diphenylcyclopropenone sensitization with weekly scalp DPC. MiXCR, run by TCRdb on the RACE reads, gives a single entry per CDR3 protein. The data hold roughly 180,000 distinct CDR3 sequences, with around 24% observed a single time. The sequenced sample was whole blood, obtained in connection with sensitization to the hapten diphenylcyclopropenone (DPC). These receptors all stem from a woman aged 50 to 60 with alopecia areata. Some clones in this sample may be carry-over from other donors' samples.

CDR3 region: CASSFSAAGNTDTQYF. CDR3 nucleotide sequence: TGTGCCAGCAGTTTCTCGGCGGCAGGGAACACAGATACGCAGTATTTT. V and J are TRBV12-3 or TRBV12-4 and TRBJ2-3, with D maybe TRBD1 (5 bases). The CDR3 runs 16 residues. V was cut by 3 bases and J by 2 bases, with 15 bases left in between.

This clonotype was counted ten times or more. This sequence joins TRBV27 and TRBJ2-3, with D hard to call. There are 16 residues in the CDR3. Trimming removed 4 bases at V and 5 bases at J, with 19 bases between. Germline V gene lookup returns CDR1 MNHEY and CDR2 SMNVEV (reference sequence). The CDR3 coding sequence is TGTGCCAGCAGTTATAGGCCCCAAGGCTGGGGAGATACGCAGTATTTT. Amino acids: CASSYRPQGWGDTQYF.

This clonotype was seen a handful of times. Written as DNA, the CDR3 is TGCAGCGAGCTTTCCGGGAGCTACTACAATGAGCAGTTCTTC. This translates into CSELSGSYYNEQFF. This chain uses TRBV29-1 with TRBJ2-1; D possibly corresponds to TRBD2 (6 bases). The CDR3 is 14 amino acids. Between the trimmed V and J ends, which lost 7 bases and 3 bases, there was a span of 16 bases. Germline-derived CDR1 and CDR2 are SQVTM and ANQGSEA.

The chain joins TRBV5-8 to TRBJ1-1, with 9 positions matching TRBD1. CDR1 is SGHTS, CDR2 YDEGEE, per germline. CDR3 length: 16 residues. With 1 base clipped from V and 7 bases from J, the junction kept 11 bases outside the gene matches. For the CDR3, the DNA is TGTGCCAGCAGCTTGACAGGGGGCTCAACTATATTTGAAGCTTTCTTT. As protein: CASSLTGGSTIFEAFF.

This clonotype was detected only a few times. This sequence joins TRBV4-1 and TRBJ1-2, with a weak D call TRBD1 (6 bases). With 3 bases removed from V and 3 bases from J, the gap between germline ends came to 14 bases. Looked up from germline, CDR1 is MGHRA and CDR2 is YSYEKL. This CDR3 region has 15 residues. Written as DNA, the CDR3 is TGCGCCAGCAGCCAGGGAGTCAGGGGCGACTATGGCTACACCTTC. Its protein is CASSQGVRGDYGYTF.

The chain joins TRBV12-3 or TRBV12-4 to TRBJ2-1; D is undetermined. The CDR3 has 12 residues. V shed 4 bases and J shed 11 bases, with 12 bases lying between them. The DNA for the CDR3 is TGTGCCAGCAGTTGGTTTGGTGGTAAGCAGTTCTTC. Translation gives CASSWFGGKQFF.

There are a few counts of this clonotype. The chain employs TRBV20-1 and TRBJ1-2; a possible D gene is TRBD1 (5 bases). Trimming took off 5 bases at V and 8 bases at J, with 18 bases between the two ends. Germline V gene data show CDR1 as DFQATT and CDR2 as SNEGSKA (reference sequence). There are 13 residues in the CDR3. CDR3: CSAYTGAGRGYTF. The CDR3, as DNA: TGCAGTGCTTATACCGGGGCAGGGAGAGGCTACACCTTC.

The chain links TRBV9 to TRBJ2-7; 9 nucleotides align to TRBD1. CDR1 is SGDLS, CDR2 YYNGEE, per germline. This CDR3 has 16 amino acids. The J segment lost 6 bases and the V segment lost 4 bases, leaving 14 bases of the junction unmatched. CDR3 residues: CASSTGGSEVSGEQYF. Written as DNA, the CDR3 is TGTGCCAGCAGCACAGGGGGCTCTGAAGTTTCGGGCGAGCAGTACTTC.

The rearrangement links TRBV5-1 to TRBJ2-2; D unresolved. There are 17 residues in the CDR3. The V end was cut by 4 bases, the J end by 0 bases, with 16 bases between. Germline loops: CDR1 SGHRS, CDR2 YFSETQ. CDR3 in amino acids: CASSPQTLAPNTGELFF. The CDR3 DNA reads TGCGCCAGCAGCCCTCAGACGTTGGCCCCGAACACCGGGGAGCTGTTTTTT.

The chain combines TRBV5-1 with TRBJ1-1; TRBD1 might be the D (5 bases). V lost 0 bases and J 0 bases, leaving 18 bases between the germline ends. Per germline, CDR1 SGHRS and CDR2 YFSETQ. The CDR3 sequence is 18 residues long. The CDR3 spells CASSLDQIYLGVNTEAFF. The CDR3 bases are TGCGCCAGCAGCTTGGATCAGATTTACCTAGGGGTGAACACTGAAGCTTTCTTT.

V gene TRBV6-5 combines with J gene TRBJ1-4, with TRBD1 identical over 10 bases. Trimming cost V 6 bases and J 12 bases; bases outside gene matches: 7. This CDR3 is built from 13 residues. Per germline, CDR1 MNHEY and CDR2 SVGAGI. DNA of the CDR3: TGTGCCAGCAGCCTTCCGGGACAGGGGCAACTGTTTTTT. Amino acids: CASSLPGQGQLFF.

This chain links TRBV20-1 with TRBJ1-5; D may be TRBD1 (6 bases). Looked up from germline, CDR1 is DFQATT and CDR2 is SNEGSKA (reference sequence). V was shortened by 1 base and J by 3 bases, with 10 bases between the two germline ends. There are 14 residues in the CDR3. CDR3 sequence (DNA): TGCAGTGCTAGAGTGGACAGCGACAATCAGCCCCAGCATTTT. It is translated as CSARVDSDNQPQHF.

The chain joins TRBV5-1 to TRBJ2-7; tentatively, D is TRBD2 (6 bases). This CDR3 comprises 15 residues. Trimming took off 2 bases at V and 2 bases at J, with 14 bases between the two ends. CDR1 is SGHRS, CDR2 YFSETQ, per germline. CDR3 coding DNA: TGCGCCAGCAGCTTTGGGACTCAGAGCACCTACGAGCAGTACTTC. It yields the protein CASSFGTQSTYEQYF.

This chain links TRBV20-1 with TRBJ2-7; D not certain. This CDR3 region has 10 residues. Germline V gives CDR1 DFQATT, CDR2 SNEGSKA (reference sequence). V was pared by 3 bases and J by 3 bases, with 3 bases between. CDR3 DNA: TGCAGTGCTAGGGTCTACGAGCAGTACTTC. Translation gives CSARVYEQYF.

This clonotype occurred a few times. The chain employs TRBV20-1 and TRBJ2-3; no clear D. This CDR3 is built from 14 residues. Trimming took 6 bases from V and 4 from J, leaving 17 bases between them. Germline-derived CDR1 and CDR2 are DFQATT and SNEGSKA (reference sequence). CDR3 in DNA: TGCAGTGCCTATGGACCGCCCGGAGCAGATACGCAGTATTTT. Translating it yields CSAYGPPGADTQYF.

V usage is TRBV7-9 and J usage is TRBJ2-5, with D unclear. The CDR3 length is 12 residues. Germline CDR1 and CDR2: SEHNR and FQNEAQ (reference sequence). V lost 1 base to trimming and J lost 7 bases, with 7 bases between them. DNA for the CDR3: TGTGCCAGCAGCTTAGTTGCGGTGACCCAGTACTTC. It is translated as CASSLVAVTQYF.

The chain has TRBV5-1 and TRBJ2-7, with 11 positions matching TRBD2. The CDR3 contains 14 residues. Germline lookup yields CDR1 SGHRS and CDR2 YFSETQ. Trimming at V came to 4 bases and at J to 2 bases, leaving 2 bases not matched to a gene. CDR3 in amino acids: CASSVAGGPYEQYF. The CDR3 DNA reads as TGCGCCAGCAGCGTAGCGGGAGGGCCCTACGAGCAGTACTTC.